This TCR beta chain is drawn from a study of neurological immune-mediated disorders. A single record per CDR3 protein comes from TCRdb applying MiXCR to the 5' RACE reads. The table has approximately 66,000 distinct CDR3 sequences, 3.5% to 5% seen once. Germline assignment: CDR1 ENHRY and CDR2 SYGVKD. V lost 1 base and J 2 bases, leaving 14 bases between the germline ends. The CDR3 is 16 amino acids. The TCR comes from a man aged 25-45 years with multiple sclerosis. The chain recombines TRBV10-3 with TRBJ1-1; D remains ambiguous. Sequences were obtained from PBMCs. The CDR3 reads CAISEYVGQVNTEAFF. The CDR3 region has the DNA TGTGCCATCAGTGAGTATGTCGGGCAGGTAAACACTGAAGCTTTCTTT.